The sequence of this TCR beta chain was determined in a study of cytomegalovirus exposure and HLA in healthy donors. Findings of the study overall: One later analysis reportedly identified an Asian-associated ancestry cluster that showed fewer N-insertions than the roughly 600-donor mean.

60 Vbeta and 13 Jbeta primers were used in PCR. Method: immunoSEQ multiplex PCR; TCRdb's copy keeps in-frame clones and lacks some. In the table there are some 170,000 clones, approximately 80% of which are singletons. The V end lost 6 bases, the J end lost 3 bases, and 15 bases lay between the germline ends. From germline, CDR1 is MNHEY and CDR2 SVGAGI. This CDR3 has 14 amino acids. Details on this clone: Its target is not known.

The sequenced sample consisted of PBMCs. This TCR was sampled from a man in his forties or fifties in good health and CMV-seronegative. V gene TRBV6-5 combines with J gene TRBJ2-7, with D maybe TRBD2 (7 bases). The CDR3 DNA sequence: TGTGCCAGCAGACAGGCAGCGGGACACTACGAGCAGTACTTC. Residues: CASRQAAGHYEQYF.